The next 29 T cell receptor beta chains were all read from a single sample in a study of T cell responses to AZD1222 COVID-19 vaccine. The table came from immunoSEQ multiplex PCR; TCRdb's copy has only in-frame clones and leaves some out. The table shows 20,000 to 25,000 clones, with approximately 80% occurring only once. Sequencing was performed on peripheral blood, taken on day 0 of AZD1222 vaccination. These receptors were taken from an adult in good health.

By its share, this clone is medium-sized. The chain has TRBV4-3 and TRBJ1-5; possible D gene TRBD1, 6 bases. CDR3 length: 14 amino acids. Germline loops: CDR1 LGHNA, CDR2 YSLEER. V lost 0 bases, J lost 6 bases, and 9 bases lay in between. The CDR3 nucleotides read TGCGCCAGCAGCCAAGAACAGGGAACTCAGCCCCAGCATTTT. It yields the protein CASSQEQGTQPQHF.

This clone was seen a few times. The chain links TRBV4-1 to TRBJ2-3; 8 bases line up with TRBD2. V trimming: 1 base; J trimming: 3 bases; junction bases outside the gene matches: 6. Germline values: CDR1 MGHRA, CDR2 YSYEKL. The CDR3 loop spans 16 amino acids. As DNA, the CDR3 is TGCGCCAGCAGCCAAGGCCAAACTAGCGGAACAGATACGCAGTATTTT. Its translation is CASSQGQTSGTDTQYF.

In this sample, this clone turned up once. The chain uses TRBV18 and TRBJ1-1; 8 nucleotides match TRBD1. The germline CDR1 and CDR2 sequences are KGHSH and LQKENI. Trimming cost V 4 bases and J 4 bases; bases outside gene matches: 11. The CDR3 totals 16 residues. The CDR3 DNA reads TGTGCCAGCTCACACCTGGACAGGGACGAGATCACTGAAGCTTTCTTT. Translating gives CASSHLDRDEITEAFF.

The V call is TRBV29-1, the J call TRBJ2-7; D may be TRBD1 or TRBD2 (5 bases each). Germline CDR1 is SQVTM and CDR2 is ANQGSEA. V gave up 6 bases and J gave up 9 bases, with 21 bases separating them. The CDR3 contains 13 residues. The CDR3 nucleotides are TGCAGCGTGGAATGGGGGAACAAGCAGGCGCAGTACTTC. Amino acid sequence: CSVEWGNKQAQYF.

This clone has only a few counts. This chain connects TRBV11-2 to TRBJ1-3; TRBD1 is a possible D gene (5 bases). V gave up 2 bases and J gave up 5 bases, with 13 bases separating them. Germline lookup yields CDR1 SGHAT and CDR2 FQNNGV. The CDR3 is 15 amino acids. CDR3 amino acids: CASSLQFGARNTIYF. The CDR3 nucleotides are TGTGCCAGCAGCTTACAATTCGGGGCGCGAAACACCATATATTTT.

This chain joins TRBV3-1 (or the pseudogene TRBV3-2) and TRBJ2-7; D is possibly TRBD1 or TRBD2 (6 bases each). Deletions cut 6 bases from V and 4 bases from J, with 19 bases between. The CDR3 is 15 residues long. The germline V gene encodes CDR1 LGHDT and CDR2 YNNKEL (reference sequence). The CDR3 loop is CASRPGALGGYEQYF. The CDR3 region has the DNA TGTGCCAGCAGACCAGGGGCGTTGGGGGGTTACGAGCAGTACTTC.

This clone was recorded only once. V is TRBV2 and J is TRBJ1-1, with 7 bases that match TRBD1. Germline V lookup: CDR1 SNHLY, CDR2 FYNNEI. This CDR3 region has 14 residues. The junction had 10 bases not matched to a gene; V was cut back by 6 bases and J by 6 bases. The CDR3: CASRSTGNDAEAFF. For the CDR3, the DNA is TGTGCCAGCAGGTCGACAGGGAATGACGCTGAAGCTTTCTTT.

The chain links TRBV24-1 to TRBJ1-2; 7 positions match TRBD1. V shed 4 bases, J shed 8 bases, and the junction held 9 bases outside the gene matches. Germline values: CDR1 KGHDR, CDR2 SFDVKD. This CDR3 contains 14 residues. CDR3 residues: CATSEPTGPGGYTF. As DNA, the CDR3 is TGTGCCACCAGTGAGCCGACAGGGCCGGGGGGCTACACCTTC.

This clone is a singleton in its sample. The chain uses TRBV10-3 and TRBJ2-1; D remains ambiguous. This CDR3 has 13 amino acids. The germline gives CDR1 ENHRY, CDR2 SYGVKD. V gave up 8 bases and J gave up 0 bases, with 8 bases separating them. The CDR3 region is CAISQGSYNEQFF. CDR3 nucleotide sequence: TGTGCCATCTCCCAAGGCTCCTACAATGAGCAGTTCTTC.

This chain uses TRBV5-1 with TRBJ2-7, with 9 bases identical to TRBD1. Germline V lookup: CDR1 SGHRS, CDR2 YFSETQ. Germline trimming cut 4 bases from V and 6 bases from J; bases unmatched to any gene: 5. This CDR3 spans 13 amino acids. The chain's CDR3 is CASSQGQGAEQYF. CDR3 bases: TGCGCCAGCAGCCAGGGACAGGGTGCCGAGCAGTACTTC. The full variable domain, in which reference TRBV5-1 and TRBJ2-7 provide the parts outside the CDR3, is KAGVTQTPRYLIKTRGQQVTLSCSPISGHRSVSWYQQTPGQGLQFLFEYFSETQRNKGNFPGRFSGRQFSNSRSEMNVSTLELGDSALYLCASSQGQGAEQYFGPGTRLTVT.

This chain uses TRBV5-6 with TRBJ1-5, with D possibly being TRBD1 (6 bases). The V end lost 8 bases, the J end lost 3 bases, and 24 bases lay between the germline ends. This CDR3 has 17 amino acids. CDR1 and CDR2 (germline): SGHDT, YYEEEE. The CDR3 here is CARSYFPDSKHNQPQHF. The CDR3 nucleotides are TGTGCCAGGTCATACTTTCCGGACAGCAAACACAATCAGCCCCAGCATTTT.

The chain uses TRBV9 and TRBJ2-3; perhaps TRBD2 as D (5 bases). The CDR3 length is 16 residues. Germline loops: CDR1 SGDLS, CDR2 YYNGEE. V was cut by 1 base and J by 1 base, with 13 bases left in between. The CDR3 loop reads CASSVLPGLGTDTQYF. In DNA form, the CDR3 reads TGTGCCAGCAGCGTATTACCGGGATTAGGCACAGATACGCAGTATTTT.

V and J are TRBV11-2 and TRBJ2-1, with no clear D. V was cut by 1 base and J by 9 bases, with 10 bases left in between. Germline CDR1 reads SGHAT; CDR2 reads FQNNGV. CDR3 length: 13 residues. The CDR3 here is CASSLGRVGEQFF. Here the CDR3 DNA reads TGTGCCAGCAGCTTAGGTCGCGTGGGTGAGCAGTTCTTC.

The chain combines TRBV5-1 with TRBJ1-5; D is uncertain. CDR3 length: 16 residues. V was clipped by 1 base and J by 1 base, with 12 bases between them. Germline lookup yields CDR1 SGHRS and CDR2 YFSETQ. CDR3 sequence reads: CASSLLPIGSNQPQHF. The CDR3 bases are TGCGCCAGCAGCTTGTTGCCAATTGGAAGCAATCAGCCCCAGCATTTT.

This rearrangement joins TRBV10-2 to TRBJ1-6, with a weak D call TRBD1 (5 bases). Trimming took off 5 bases at V and 9 bases at J, with 14 bases between the two ends. The length of the CDR3 is 14 residues. Per germline, CDR1 WSHSY and CDR2 SAAADI. CDR3 protein: CASSYQKGISPLHF. CDR3 nucleotides: TGCGCCAGCAGTTACCAGAAGGGGATTTCACCCCTCCACTTT.

This clone was seen a few times. The chain combines TRBV29-1 with TRBJ1-4; TRBD1 aligns across 8 bases. Germline V CDR1 and CDR2: SQVTM, ANQGSEA. Trimming cost V 3 bases and J 8 bases; bases outside gene matches: 8. The length of the CDR3 is 14 residues. The CDR3 region is CSVDRTGLGEKLFF. The CDR3 nucleotides read TGCAGCGTTGACCGGACAGGGTTAGGGGAAAAACTGTTTTTT.

This chain uses TRBV6-5 with TRBJ1-1; D remains ambiguous. The V end lost 6 bases, the J end lost 1 base, and 12 bases lay between the germline ends. This CDR3 has 14 amino acids. Germline loops: CDR1 MNHEY, CDR2 SVGAGI. The CDR3 region has the DNA TGTGCCAGCAGCCTTACCGACGGGAACACTGAAGCTTTCTTT. This translates into CASSLTDGNTEAFF.

The J gene is TRBJ1-5, the V gene TRBV30, with 7 nucleotides matching TRBD1. The J segment lost 8 bases and the V segment lost 2 bases, leaving 6 bases of the junction unmatched. This CDR3 region has 13 residues. The V gene's germline CDR1 is GTSNPN and CDR2 SVGIG (reference sequence). CDR3 protein: CAWSRQGVEPQHF. The CDR3 nucleotides are TGTGCCTGGAGTCGACAGGGAGTGGAGCCCCAGCATTTT.

This chain joins TRBV19 and TRBJ2-5, with 11 positions matching TRBD2. There are 16 residues in the CDR3. After removal of 3 bases from V and 2 bases from J, the junction contained 5 bases not matched to a gene. Per germline, CDR1 LNHDA and CDR2 SQIVND (reference sequence). The CDR3 DNA is TGTGCCAGTAGTATGGGAGCTAGCGGGGGGCAAGAGACCCAGTACTTC. It specifies CASSMGASGGQETQYF.

This chain links TRBV28 with TRBJ2-6; possible D gene TRBD1, 5 bases. This CDR3 comprises 14 residues. The germline gives CDR1 MDHEN, CDR2 SYDVKM. V lost 4 bases to trimming and J lost 2 bases, with 6 bases between them. The CDR3 here is CASSSGTGANVLTF. CDR3 nucleotides: TGTGCCAGCAGTTCAGGGACTGGGGCCAACGTCCTGACTTTC.

The rearrangement joins TRBV6-6 to TRBJ1-1, with TRBD1 matching over 7 bases. Germline CDR1 is MNHNY and CDR2 is SVGAGI (reference sequence). V lost 0 bases and J lost 6; bases outside the gene matches: 7. The CDR3 loop spans 15 amino acids. The chain's CDR3 is CASSYSLSGTAEAFF. As DNA, the CDR3 is TGTGCCAGCAGTTACTCGTTGTCTGGGACAGCTGAAGCTTTCTTT.

This rearrangement joins TRBV6-5 to TRBJ2-1; no clear D gene. Trimming removed 6 bases from V and 5 bases from J, with 5 bases in between. The CDR3 sequence is 11 residues long. Germline values: CDR1 MNHEY, CDR2 SVGAGI. The CDR3 sequence: CASRLDNEQFF. The CDR3 DNA reads as TGTGCCAGCAGGTTAGACAATGAGCAGTTCTTC.

This CDR3 is CASSPSGQGDSPLHF. The CDR3 DNA reads TGTGCCAGCAGTCCCTCGGGACAGGGGGATTCACCCCTCCACTTT. The chain links TRBV28 to TRBJ1-6, with TRBD1 matching over 11 bases. The J segment lost 8 bases and the V segment lost 5 bases, leaving 5 bases of the junction unmatched. Germline CDR1 is MDHEN and CDR2 is SYDVKM. The CDR3 has 15 amino acids. The variable domain in full, with the rest retrieved from reference TRBV28 and TRBJ1-6, is DVKVTQSSRYLVKRTGEKVFLECVQDMDHENMFWYRQDPGLGLRLIYFSYDVKMKEKGDIPEGYSVSREKKERFSLILESASTNQTSMYLCASSPSGQGDSPLHFGNGTRLTVT.

The CDR3 spells CASKSEGEEQFF. The CDR3, as DNA: TGTGCCAGCAAATCGGAGGGGGAAGAGCAGTTCTTC. V is TRBV11-3 and J is TRBJ2-1, with D possibly called TRBD1 or TRBD2 (6 bases each). The CDR3 loop spans 12 amino acids. Germline loops: CDR1 SGHNT, CDR2 YENEEA. V was trimmed by 7 bases and J by 10 bases, leaving 14 bases between them.

In DNA, the CDR3 is TGTGCCAGCGACATCCGCGCGGGGGACTATGGCTACACCTTC. Translating gives CASDIRAGDYGYTF. The genes are TRBV2 and TRBJ1-2; TRBD1 might be the D (5 bases). There are 14 residues in the CDR3. Trimming pared 8 bases from V and 3 bases from J, leaving 16 bases between. From germline, CDR1 is SNHLY and CDR2 FYNNEI.

The V call is TRBV6-1, the J call TRBJ1-2; a weak D match, TRBD1 (6 bases). Germline values: CDR1 MNHNS, CDR2 SASEGT. There are 14 residues in the CDR3. V lost 2 bases to trimming and J lost 5 bases, with 12 bases between them. The CDR3 DNA reads TGTGCCAGCAGTGAAAGAGAGGGGGGGTATGGCTACACCTTC. It encodes CASSEREGGYGYTF.

In this sample, this clone turned up once. This rearrangement joins TRBV11-2 to TRBJ2-7, with D possibly TRBD1 on 6 matching bases. Germline CDR1 reads SGHAT; CDR2 reads FQNNGV. This CDR3 is 12 amino acids long. The V end lost 6 bases, the J end lost 6 bases, and 12 bases lay between the germline ends. In DNA form, the CDR3 reads TGTGCCAGCAGTCCACAGGGCTCCGAGCAGTACTTC. It yields the protein CASSPQGSEQYF.

V and J are TRBV3-1 (or the pseudogene TRBV3-2) and TRBJ2-1; D uncertain. Trimming removed 4 bases from V and 13 bases from J, with 11 bases in between. The CDR3 loop spans 11 amino acids. Germline CDR1 is LGHDT and CDR2 is YNNKEL (reference sequence). CDR3 in DNA: TGTGCCAGCAGCCCGGGCCAGGAACAGTTCTTC. It codes for CASSPGQEQFF.

This rearrangement joins TRBV19 to TRBJ2-1; the match to TRBD2 covers 11 bases. V lost 4 bases, J lost 7 bases, and 9 bases stayed unmatched. The length of the CDR3 is 16 residues. Germline assignment: CDR1 LNHDA and CDR2 SQIVND (reference sequence). The CDR3 bases are TGTGCCAGTAGTAGCATAACTAGCGGGAGTGCGAATGAGCAGTTCTTC. It specifies CASSSITSGSANEQFF.